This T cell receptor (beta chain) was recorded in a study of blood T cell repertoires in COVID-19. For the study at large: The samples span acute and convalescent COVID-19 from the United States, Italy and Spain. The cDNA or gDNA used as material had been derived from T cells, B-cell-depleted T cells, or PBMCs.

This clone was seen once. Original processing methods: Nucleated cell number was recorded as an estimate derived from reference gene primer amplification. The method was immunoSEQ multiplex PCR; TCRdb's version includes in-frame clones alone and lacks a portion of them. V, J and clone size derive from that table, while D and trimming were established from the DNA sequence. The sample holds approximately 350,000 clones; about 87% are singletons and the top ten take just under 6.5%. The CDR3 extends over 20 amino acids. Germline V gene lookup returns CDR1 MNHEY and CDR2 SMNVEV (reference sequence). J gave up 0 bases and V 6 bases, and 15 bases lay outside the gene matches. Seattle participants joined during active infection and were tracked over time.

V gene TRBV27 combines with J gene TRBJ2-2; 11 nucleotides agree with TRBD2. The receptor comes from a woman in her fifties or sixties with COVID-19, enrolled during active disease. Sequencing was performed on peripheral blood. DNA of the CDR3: TGTGCCAGCAGCCAACGATTCTGGCCTAGCGGGAGGCCGAACACCGGGGAGCTGTTTTTT. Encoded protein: CASSQRFWPSGRPNTGELFF.